There are a few counts of the clone carrying this T cell receptor beta chain. The sample is drawn from a study of blood T cell repertoires in COVID-19. Study-wide context: Sample material is recorded as cDNA or gDNA derived from T cells, B-cell-depleted T cells, or PBMCs.

In the original workflow: Amplified reference gene primers provided the basis for estimating nucleated cell counts. TCRdb's copy holds only in-frame clones and misses some; the assay was immunoSEQ multiplex PCR. From that table come the V and J calls and clone size; the DNA was used to work out D and trimming. The sample lists 150,000 to 200,000 clones, 81% occurring once. V dropped 5 bases and J dropped 10 bases, with 12 bases sitting between them. Germline assignment: CDR1 MNHEY and CDR2 SVGAGI. There are 13 residues in the CDR3. The source of this sequence is a human donor in a cohort sampled during active COVID-19. The specimen sequenced was peripheral blood. The chain employs TRBV6-5 and TRBJ1-6; the D is unclear. The CDR3 is CASSQRRGSPLHF. Written as DNA, the CDR3 is TGTGCCAGCAGTCAGAGGAGAGGCTCACCCCTCCACTTT.